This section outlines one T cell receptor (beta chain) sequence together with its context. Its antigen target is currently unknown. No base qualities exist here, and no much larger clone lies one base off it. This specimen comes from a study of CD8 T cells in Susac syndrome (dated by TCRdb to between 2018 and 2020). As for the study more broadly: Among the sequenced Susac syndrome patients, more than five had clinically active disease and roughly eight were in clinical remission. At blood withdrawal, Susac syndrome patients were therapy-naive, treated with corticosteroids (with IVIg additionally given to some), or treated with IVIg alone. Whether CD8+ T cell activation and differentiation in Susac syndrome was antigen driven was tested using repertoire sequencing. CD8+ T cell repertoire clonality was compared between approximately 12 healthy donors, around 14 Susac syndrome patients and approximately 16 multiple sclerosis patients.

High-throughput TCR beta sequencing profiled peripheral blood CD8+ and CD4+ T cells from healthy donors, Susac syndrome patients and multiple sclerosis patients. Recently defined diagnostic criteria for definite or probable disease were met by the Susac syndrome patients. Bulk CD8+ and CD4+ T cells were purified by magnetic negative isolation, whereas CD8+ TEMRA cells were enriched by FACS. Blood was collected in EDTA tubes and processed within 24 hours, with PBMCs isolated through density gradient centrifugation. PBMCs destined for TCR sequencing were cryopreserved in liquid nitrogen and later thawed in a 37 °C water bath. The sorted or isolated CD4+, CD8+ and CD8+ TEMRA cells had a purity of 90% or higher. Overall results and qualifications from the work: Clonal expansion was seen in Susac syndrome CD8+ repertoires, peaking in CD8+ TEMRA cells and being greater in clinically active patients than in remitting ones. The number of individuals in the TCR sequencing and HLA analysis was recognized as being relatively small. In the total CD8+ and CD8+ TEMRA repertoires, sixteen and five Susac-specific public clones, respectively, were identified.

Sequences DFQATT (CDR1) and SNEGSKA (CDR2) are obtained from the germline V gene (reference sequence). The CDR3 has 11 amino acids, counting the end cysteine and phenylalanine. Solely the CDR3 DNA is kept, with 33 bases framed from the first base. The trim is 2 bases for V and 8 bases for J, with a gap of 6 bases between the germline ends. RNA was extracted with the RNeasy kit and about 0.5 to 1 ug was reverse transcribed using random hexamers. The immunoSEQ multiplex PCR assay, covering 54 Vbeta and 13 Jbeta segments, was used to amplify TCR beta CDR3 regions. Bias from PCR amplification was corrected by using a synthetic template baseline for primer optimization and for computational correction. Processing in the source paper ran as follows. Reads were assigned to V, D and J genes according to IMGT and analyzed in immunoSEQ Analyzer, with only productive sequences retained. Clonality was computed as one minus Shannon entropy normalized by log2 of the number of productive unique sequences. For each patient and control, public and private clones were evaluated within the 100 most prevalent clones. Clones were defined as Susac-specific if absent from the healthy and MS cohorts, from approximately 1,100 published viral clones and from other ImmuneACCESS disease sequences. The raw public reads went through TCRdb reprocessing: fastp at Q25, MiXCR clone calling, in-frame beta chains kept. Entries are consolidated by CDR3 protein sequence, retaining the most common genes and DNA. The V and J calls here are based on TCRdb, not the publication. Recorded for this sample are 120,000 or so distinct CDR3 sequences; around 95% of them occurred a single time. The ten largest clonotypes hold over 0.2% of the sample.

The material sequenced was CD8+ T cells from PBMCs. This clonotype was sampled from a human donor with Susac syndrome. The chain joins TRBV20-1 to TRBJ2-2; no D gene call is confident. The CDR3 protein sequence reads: CSARLMGELFF. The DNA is TGCAGTGCTAGACTGATGGGGGAGCTGTTTTTT.